Listed here are 3 T cell receptor beta chains from one sample, sequenced in a study of blood T cell repertoires in COVID-19. Profiled with immunoSEQ multiplex PCR; TCRdb holds only in-frame clones, not every one. The repertoire consists of 150,000 to 190,000 clones, with about 88% occurring once and the leading ten covering less than 10%. The sequenced sample was peripheral blood. The receptors derive from a woman between 55 and 75 years old with COVID-19, enrolled during active disease.

This rearrangement joins TRBV30 to TRBJ1-1, with TRBD1 identical over 10 bases. The V and J ends lost 2 bases and 5 bases, in that order; junction bases with no gene match: 5. The CDR3 consists of 14 residues. The germline V gene has CDR1 GTSNPN and CDR2 SVGIG (reference sequence). The CDR3 region has the DNA TGTGCCTGGAGTATCGGACAGGGGGGGACTGAAGCTTTCTTT. This gives the protein CAWSIGQGGTEAFF. The full variable domain, its missing parts supplied by reference TRBV30 and TRBJ1-1, is SQTIHQWPATLVQPVGSPLSLECTVEGTSNPNLYWYRQAAGRGLQLLFYSVGIGQISSEVPQNLSASRPQDRQFILSSKKLLLSDSGFYLCAWSIGQGGTEAFFGQGTRLTVV.

Only one count was recorded for this clone. This chain links TRBV2 with TRBJ1-4; 8 bases fit TRBD1. J was trimmed by 6 bases and V by 6 bases; bases with no gene match: 9. CDR1 and CDR2 (germline): SNHLY, FYNNEI. The CDR3 runs to 15 residues. CDR3 in DNA: TGTGCCAGCAGCGGACAGGGCTTAAGGGATGAAAAACTGTTTTTT. It is translated as CASSGQGLRDEKLFF. Variable domain in full (rest from reference TRBV2 and TRBJ1-4): EPEVTQTPSHQVTQMGQEVILRCVPISNHLYFYWYRQILGQKVEFLVSFYNNEISEKSEIFDDQFSVERPDGSNFTLKIRSTKLEDSAMYFCASSGQGLRDEKLFFGSGTQLSVL.

This chain links TRBV3-1 (or the pseudogene TRBV3-2) with TRBJ1-1, with D perhaps matching TRBD1 (5 bases). CDR1 is LGHDT, CDR2 YNNKEL, per germline (reference sequence). The CDR3 extends over 14 amino acids. The germline V and J ends were trimmed by 2 bases and 6 bases, with 13 bases remaining between them. For the CDR3, the DNA is TGTGCCAGCAGCCAACTCCACGGGGGTCCTGAAGCTTTCTTT. This encodes CASSQLHGGPEAFF.